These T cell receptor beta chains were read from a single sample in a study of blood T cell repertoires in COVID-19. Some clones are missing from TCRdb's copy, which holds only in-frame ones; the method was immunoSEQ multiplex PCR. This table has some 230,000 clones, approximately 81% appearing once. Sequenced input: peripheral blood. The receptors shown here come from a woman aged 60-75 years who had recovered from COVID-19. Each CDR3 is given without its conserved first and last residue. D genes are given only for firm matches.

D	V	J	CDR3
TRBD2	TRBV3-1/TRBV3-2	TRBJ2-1	ASSQVLGRGGNEQF
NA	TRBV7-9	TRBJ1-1	ASSLGGFDNEAF
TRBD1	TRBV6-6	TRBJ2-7	ASSWGTGKNYEQY
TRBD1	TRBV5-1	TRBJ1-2	ASSLGQGNYGYT
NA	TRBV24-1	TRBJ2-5	ATSGGSKETQY
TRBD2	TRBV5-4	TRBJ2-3	ASSFQLRGGSTDTQY
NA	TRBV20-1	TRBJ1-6	SASRSSYNSPLH
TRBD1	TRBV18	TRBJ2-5	ASSPRRRQGSETQY
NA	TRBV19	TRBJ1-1	ASSMGGSTEAF
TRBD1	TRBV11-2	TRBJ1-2	ASSHNPRTGDGYT
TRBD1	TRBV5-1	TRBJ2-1	ASSLGGPSYNEQF
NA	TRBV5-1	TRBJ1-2	ASSLDRSRYGYT
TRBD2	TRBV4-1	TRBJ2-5	ASSRLAGGHQETQY
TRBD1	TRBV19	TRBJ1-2	ASSRTRDRGPNYGYT
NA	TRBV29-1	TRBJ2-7	SAGTAGEQY
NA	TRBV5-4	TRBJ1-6	ASSRDRSSYNSPLH
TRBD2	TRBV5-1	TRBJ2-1	ASSTRTSGGREQF
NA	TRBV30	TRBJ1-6	AWSELTGSASPLH
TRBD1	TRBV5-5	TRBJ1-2	ASSSGQGWYGYT
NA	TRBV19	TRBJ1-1	ASSIADSMDTEAF
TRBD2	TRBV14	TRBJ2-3	ASSPRAGVRTDTQY
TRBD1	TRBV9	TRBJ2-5	ASSVDGTAQETQY
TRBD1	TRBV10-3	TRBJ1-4	AIRGDRAVNEKLF
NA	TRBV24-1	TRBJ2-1	ATSDLNEQF
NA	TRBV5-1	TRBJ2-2	ASTPTIGGGELF
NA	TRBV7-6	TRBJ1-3	ASSPAGDYPGNTIY
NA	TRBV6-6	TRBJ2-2	ASSLRWNTGELF
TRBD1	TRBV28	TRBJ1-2	ASSPLGQVINYGYT
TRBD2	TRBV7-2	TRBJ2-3	ASSPKRLAGGGDTQY
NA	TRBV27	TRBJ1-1	ASSFSQRGGDTEAF
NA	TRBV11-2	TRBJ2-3	ASSLEWSSGTDTQY
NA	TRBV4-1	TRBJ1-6	ASSQDLASPLH
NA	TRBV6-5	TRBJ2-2	ASSYRGYAGELF
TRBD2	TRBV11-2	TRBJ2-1	ASSLGARGLYNEQF
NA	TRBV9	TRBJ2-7	ASSLTGFPYEQY
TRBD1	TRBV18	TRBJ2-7	ASSPLSTGSGGEQY
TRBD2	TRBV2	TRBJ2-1	ASSDFGGGSSYNEQF
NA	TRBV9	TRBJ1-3	ASGQSSGNTIY
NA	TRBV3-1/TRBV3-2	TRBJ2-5	ASSHLQGSQETQY
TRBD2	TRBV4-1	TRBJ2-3	ASSIPTGGGGPTDTQY
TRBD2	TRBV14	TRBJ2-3	ASSRLAGITDTQY
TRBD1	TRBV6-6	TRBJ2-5	ASSYSQGAKTQY
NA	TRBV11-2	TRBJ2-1	ASSPRGTMPYNEQF
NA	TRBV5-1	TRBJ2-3	ASSVIRTDTQY
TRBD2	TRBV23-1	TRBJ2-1	ASSHYLAGGFNEQF
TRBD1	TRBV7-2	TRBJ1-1	ASSVGQANTEAF
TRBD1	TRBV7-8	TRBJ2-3	ASSLAWDREDTQY
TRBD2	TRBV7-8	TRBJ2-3	ASSSAGGYTDTQY
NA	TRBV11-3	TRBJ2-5	ASSLRGFETQY
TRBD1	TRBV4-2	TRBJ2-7	ASSQGRGQGEQY
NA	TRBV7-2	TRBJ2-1	ASSPVLNEQF
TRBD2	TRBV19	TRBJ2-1	ASSRLRLAGGNEQF
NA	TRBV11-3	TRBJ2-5	ASSLDSQETQY
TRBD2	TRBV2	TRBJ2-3	ASNRLAGWKTQY